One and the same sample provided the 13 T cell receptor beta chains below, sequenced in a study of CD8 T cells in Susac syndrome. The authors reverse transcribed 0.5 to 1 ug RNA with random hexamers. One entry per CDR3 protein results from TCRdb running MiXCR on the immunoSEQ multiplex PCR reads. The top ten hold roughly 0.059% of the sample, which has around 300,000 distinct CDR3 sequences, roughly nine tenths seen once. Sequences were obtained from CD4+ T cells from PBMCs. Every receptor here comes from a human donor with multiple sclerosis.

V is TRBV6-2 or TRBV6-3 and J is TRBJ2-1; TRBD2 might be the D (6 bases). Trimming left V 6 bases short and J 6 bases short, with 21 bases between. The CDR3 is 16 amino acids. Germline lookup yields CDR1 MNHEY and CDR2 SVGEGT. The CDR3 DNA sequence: TGTGCCAGCAGCCCCCCCTCGGTTGGGGGAGGCAATGAGCAGTTCTTC. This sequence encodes CASSPPSVGGGNEQFF.

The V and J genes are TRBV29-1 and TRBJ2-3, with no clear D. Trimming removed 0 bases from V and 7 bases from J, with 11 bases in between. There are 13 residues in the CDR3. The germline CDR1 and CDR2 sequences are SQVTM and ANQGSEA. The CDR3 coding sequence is TGCAGCGTTGAAGATCCGCCCGGACATACGCAGTATTTT. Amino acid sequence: CSVEDPPGHTQYF.

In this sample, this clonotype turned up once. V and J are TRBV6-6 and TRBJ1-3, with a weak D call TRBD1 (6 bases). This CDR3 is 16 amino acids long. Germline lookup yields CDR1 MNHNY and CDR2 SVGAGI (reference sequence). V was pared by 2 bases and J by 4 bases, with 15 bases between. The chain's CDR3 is CASSYATGSGGNTIYF. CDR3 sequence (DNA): TGTGCCAGCAGTTACGCCACAGGGTCTGGAGGAAACACCATATATTTT.

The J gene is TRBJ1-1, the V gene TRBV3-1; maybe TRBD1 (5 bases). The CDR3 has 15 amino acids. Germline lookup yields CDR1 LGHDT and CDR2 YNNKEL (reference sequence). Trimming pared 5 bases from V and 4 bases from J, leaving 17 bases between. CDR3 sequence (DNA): TGTGCCAGCAGCTCCCGCGGGGGGGTAGGCACTGAAGCTTTCTTT. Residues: CASSSRGGVGTEAFF.

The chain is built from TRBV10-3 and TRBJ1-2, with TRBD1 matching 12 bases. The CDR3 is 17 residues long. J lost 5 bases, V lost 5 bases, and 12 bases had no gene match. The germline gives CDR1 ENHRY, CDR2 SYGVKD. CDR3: CAISTGTGGVWAYGYTF. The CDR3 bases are TGTGCCATCAGTACCGGGACAGGGGGCGTTTGGGCATATGGCTACACCTTC.

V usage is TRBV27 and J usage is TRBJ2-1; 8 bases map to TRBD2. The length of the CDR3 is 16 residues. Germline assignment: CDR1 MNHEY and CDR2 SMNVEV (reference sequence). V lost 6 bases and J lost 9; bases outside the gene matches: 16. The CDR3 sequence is CASSRSGRFLSSEQFF. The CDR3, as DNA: TGTGCCAGCAGCCGAAGCGGGAGATTTTTAAGCAGTGAGCAGTTCTTC.

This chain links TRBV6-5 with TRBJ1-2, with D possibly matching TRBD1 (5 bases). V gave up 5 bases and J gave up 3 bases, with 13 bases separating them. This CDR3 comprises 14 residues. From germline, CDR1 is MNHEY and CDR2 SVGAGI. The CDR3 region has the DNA TGTGCCAGCAGTAGGGGTACCGGGGACTATGGCTACACCTTC. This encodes CASSRGTGDYGYTF.

The CDR3 nucleotides are TGTGCCAGCAGTGAATACGGGACGAATACTGAAGCTTTCTTT. Residues: CASSEYGTNTEAFF. The rearrangement joins TRBV25-1 to TRBJ1-1; possibly TRBD1 for D (5 bases). The CDR3 is made up of 14 amino acids. The V gene's germline CDR1 is MGHDK and CDR2 SYGVNS. Trimming pared 0 bases from V and 5 bases from J, leaving 10 bases between.

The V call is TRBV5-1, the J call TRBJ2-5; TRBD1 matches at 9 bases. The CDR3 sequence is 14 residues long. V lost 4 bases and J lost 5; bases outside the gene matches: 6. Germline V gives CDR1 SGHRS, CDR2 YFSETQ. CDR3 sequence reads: CASSTGTGSETQYF. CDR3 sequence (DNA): TGCGCCAGCAGCACCGGGACAGGGAGTGAGACCCAGTACTTC.

The CDR3 DNA follows: TGTGCCAGCAGACTCTCCGGGACAGCTGAATACGAGCAGTACTTC. Its protein product is CASRLSGTAEYEQYF. The rearrangement uses TRBV6-5 and TRBJ2-7, with 7 bases fitting TRBD1. Germline values: CDR1 MNHEY, CDR2 SVGAGI. Germline trimming cut 6 bases from V and 4 bases from J; bases unmatched to any gene: 12. The CDR3 is made up of 15 amino acids.

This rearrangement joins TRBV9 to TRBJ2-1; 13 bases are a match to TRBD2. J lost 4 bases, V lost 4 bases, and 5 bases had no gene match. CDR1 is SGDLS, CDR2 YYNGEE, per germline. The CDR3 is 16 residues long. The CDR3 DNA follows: TGTGCCAGCAGCCTCGGGACTAGCGGGAAGTACAATGAGCAGTTCTTC. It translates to CASSLGTSGKYNEQFF.

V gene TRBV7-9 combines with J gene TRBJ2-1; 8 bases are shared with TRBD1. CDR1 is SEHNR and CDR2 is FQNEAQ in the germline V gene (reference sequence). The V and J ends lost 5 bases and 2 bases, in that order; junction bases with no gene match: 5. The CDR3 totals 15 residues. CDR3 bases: TGTGCCAGCAGCCCGACAGGGGTCACCTACAATGAGCAGTTCTTC. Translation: CASSPTGVTYNEQFF.

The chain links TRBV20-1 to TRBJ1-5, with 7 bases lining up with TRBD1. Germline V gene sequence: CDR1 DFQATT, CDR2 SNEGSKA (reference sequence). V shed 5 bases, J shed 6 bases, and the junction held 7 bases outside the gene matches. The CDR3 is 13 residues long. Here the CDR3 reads CSAQGGVGQPQHF. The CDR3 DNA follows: TGCAGTGCTCAGGGGGGGGTAGGTCAGCCCCAGCATTTT.